This T cell receptor (beta chain) appears in the sequencing data of a study of blood T cells in healthy people across ages. A second PCR, run for 7 to 11 cycles, used a sample-barcoded 5' primer plus a J-beta primer mix. Each cDNA molecule was tagged by a template-switch adaptor with 12 random nucleotides. TCRdb analysed the 5' RACE reads with MiXCR anew, one entry per CDR3 protein. The sample has approximately 790,000 distinct CDR3 sequences; approximately 65% are singletons. There are 16 residues in the CDR3. V was clipped by 3 bases and J by 0 bases, with 12 bases between them. With respect to this clonotype: The antigen remains unidentified.

Findings and limits, study-wide: Naive T cell percentage strongly correlated with TCR beta diversity. Unknown donor CMV status possibly confounded expanded clonotype changes.

The sequence was obtained from a man aged 25-45 years in good health. This chain joins TRBV12-3 or TRBV12-4 and TRBJ1-5; D might be TRBD1 (6 bases). Sequencing was done on a sample of blood. The CDR3 region has the DNA TGTGCCAGCAGTTTGTACAGGGAGTATAGCAATCAGCCCCAGCATTTT. This encodes CASSLYREYSNQPQHF.